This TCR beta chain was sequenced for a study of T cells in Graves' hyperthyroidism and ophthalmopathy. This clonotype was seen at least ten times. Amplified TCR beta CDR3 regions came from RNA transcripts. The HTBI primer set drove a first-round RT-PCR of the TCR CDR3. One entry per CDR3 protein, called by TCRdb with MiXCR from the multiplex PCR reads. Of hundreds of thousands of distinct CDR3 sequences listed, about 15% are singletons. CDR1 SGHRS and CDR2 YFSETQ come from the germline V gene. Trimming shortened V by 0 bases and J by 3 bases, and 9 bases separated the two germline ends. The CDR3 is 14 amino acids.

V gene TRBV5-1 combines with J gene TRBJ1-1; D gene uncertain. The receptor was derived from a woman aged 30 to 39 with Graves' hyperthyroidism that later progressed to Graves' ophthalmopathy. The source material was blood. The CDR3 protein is CASSLVTGYTEAFF. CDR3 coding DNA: TGCGCCAGCAGCTTGGTCACGGGATACACTGAAGCTTTCTTT.